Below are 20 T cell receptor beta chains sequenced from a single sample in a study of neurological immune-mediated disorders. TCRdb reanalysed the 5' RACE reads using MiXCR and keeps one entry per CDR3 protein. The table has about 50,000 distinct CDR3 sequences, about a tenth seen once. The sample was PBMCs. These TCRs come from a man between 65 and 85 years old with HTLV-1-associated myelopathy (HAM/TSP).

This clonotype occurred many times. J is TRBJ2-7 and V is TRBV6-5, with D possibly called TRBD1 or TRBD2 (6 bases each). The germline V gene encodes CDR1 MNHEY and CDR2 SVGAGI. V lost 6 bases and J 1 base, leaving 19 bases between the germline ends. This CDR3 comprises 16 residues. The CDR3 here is CASRPPRQGRSYEQYF. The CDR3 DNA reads TGTGCCAGCAGACCTCCCCGGCAGGGGAGGTCCTACGAGCAGTACTTC.

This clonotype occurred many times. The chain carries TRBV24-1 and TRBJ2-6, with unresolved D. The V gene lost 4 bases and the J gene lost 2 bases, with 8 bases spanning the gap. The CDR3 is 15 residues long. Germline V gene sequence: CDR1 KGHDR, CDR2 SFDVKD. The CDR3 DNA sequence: TGTGCCACCAGTGACAGAAGGACTGGGGCCAACGTCCTGACTTTC. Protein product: CATSDRRTGANVLTF.

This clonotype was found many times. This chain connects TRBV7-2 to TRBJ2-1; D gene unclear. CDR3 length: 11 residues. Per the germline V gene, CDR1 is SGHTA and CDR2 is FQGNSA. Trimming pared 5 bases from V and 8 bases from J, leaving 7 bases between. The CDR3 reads CASSLTHEQFF. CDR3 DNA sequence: TGTGCCAGCAGCCTCACCCATGAGCAGTTCTTC.

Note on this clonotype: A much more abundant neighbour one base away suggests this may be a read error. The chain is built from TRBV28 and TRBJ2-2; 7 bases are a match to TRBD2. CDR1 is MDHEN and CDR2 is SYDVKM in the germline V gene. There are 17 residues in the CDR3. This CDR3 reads CASSLDTGTINTRELFF. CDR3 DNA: TGTGCCAGCAGTTTAGATACCGGGACTATTAACACCCGGGAGCTGTTTTTT.

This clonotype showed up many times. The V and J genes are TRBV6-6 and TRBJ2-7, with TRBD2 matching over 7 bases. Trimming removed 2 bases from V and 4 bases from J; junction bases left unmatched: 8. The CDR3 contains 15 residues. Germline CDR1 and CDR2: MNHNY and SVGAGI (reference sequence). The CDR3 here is CASSYRGPSGYEQYF. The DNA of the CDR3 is TGTGCCAGCAGTTACCGGGGCCCTAGCGGATACGAGCAGTACTTC.

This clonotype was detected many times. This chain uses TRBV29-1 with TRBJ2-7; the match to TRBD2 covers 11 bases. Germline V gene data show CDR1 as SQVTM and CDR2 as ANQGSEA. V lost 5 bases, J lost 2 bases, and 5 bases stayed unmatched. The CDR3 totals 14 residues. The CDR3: CSVSSGRMTYEQYF. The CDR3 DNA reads TGCAGCGTTTCTAGCGGGAGGATGACCTACGAGCAGTACTTC.

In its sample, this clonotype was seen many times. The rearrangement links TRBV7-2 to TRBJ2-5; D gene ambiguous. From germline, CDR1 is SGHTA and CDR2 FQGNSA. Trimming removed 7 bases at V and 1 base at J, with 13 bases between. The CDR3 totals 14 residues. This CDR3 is CASMIGGSQETQYF. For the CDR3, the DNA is TGTGCCAGCATGATAGGCGGATCCCAAGAGACCCAGTACTTC.

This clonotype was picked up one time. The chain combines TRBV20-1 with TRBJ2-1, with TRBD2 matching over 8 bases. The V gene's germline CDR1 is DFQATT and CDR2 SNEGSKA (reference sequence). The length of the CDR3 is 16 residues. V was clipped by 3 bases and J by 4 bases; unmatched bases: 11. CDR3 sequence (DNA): TGCAGTGCTAGCCGGAGGAGCGGGAGTTTGTACAATGAGCAGTTCTTC. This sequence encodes CSASRRSGSLYNEQFF.

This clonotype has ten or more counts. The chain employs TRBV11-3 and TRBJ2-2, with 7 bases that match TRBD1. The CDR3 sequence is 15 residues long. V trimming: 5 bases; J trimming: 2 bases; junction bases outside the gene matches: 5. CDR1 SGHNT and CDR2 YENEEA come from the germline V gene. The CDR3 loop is CASSLNRGNTGELFF. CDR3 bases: TGTGCCAGCAGCCTAAACAGGGGAAACACCGGGGAGCTGTTTTTT.

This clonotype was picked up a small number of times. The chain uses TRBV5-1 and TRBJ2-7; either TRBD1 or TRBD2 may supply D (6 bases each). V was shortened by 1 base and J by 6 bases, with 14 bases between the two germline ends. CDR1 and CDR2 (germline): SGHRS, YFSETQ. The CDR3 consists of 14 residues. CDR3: CASSLKGGRGEQYF. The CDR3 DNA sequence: TGCGCCAGCAGCTTGAAGGGAGGCAGGGGCGAGCAGTACTTC.

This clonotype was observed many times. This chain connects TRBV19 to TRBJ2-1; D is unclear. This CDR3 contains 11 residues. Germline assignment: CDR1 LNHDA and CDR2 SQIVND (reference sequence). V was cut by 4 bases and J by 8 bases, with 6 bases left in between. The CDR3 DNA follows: TGTGCCAGTAGTACTCACTATGAGCAGTTCTTC. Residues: CASSTHYEQFF.

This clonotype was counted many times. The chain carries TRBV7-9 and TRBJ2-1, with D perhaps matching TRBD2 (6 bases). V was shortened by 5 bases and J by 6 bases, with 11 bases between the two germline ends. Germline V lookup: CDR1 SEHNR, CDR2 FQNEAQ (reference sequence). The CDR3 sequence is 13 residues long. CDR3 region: CASSPQGLNEQFF. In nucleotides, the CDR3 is TGTGCCAGCAGCCCTCAGGGACTCAATGAGCAGTTCTTC. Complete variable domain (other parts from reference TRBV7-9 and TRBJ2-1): DTGVSQNPRHKITKRGQNVTFRCDPISEHNRLYWYRQTLGQGPEFLTYFQNEAQLEKSRLLSDRFSAERPKGSFSTLEIQRTEQGDSAMYLCASSPQGLNEQFFGPGTRLTVL.

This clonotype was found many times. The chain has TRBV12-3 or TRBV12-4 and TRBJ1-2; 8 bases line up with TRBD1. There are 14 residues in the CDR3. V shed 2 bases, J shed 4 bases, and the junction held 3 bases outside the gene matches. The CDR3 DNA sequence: TGTGCCAGCAGTTTATTGGGGACAGGCTATGGCTACACCTTC. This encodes CASSLLGTGYGYTF.

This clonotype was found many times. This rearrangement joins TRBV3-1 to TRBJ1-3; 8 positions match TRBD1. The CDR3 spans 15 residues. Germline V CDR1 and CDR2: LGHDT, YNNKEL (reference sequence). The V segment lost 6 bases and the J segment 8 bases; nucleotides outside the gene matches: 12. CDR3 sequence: CASSQSLTGADTIYF. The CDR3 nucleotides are TGTGCCAGCAGTCAATCGTTGACAGGGGCGGACACCATATATTTT.

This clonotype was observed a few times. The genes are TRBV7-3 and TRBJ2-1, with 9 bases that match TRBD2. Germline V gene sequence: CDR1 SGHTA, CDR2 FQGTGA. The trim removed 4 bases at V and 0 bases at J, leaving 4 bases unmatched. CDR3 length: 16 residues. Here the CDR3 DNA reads TGTGCCAGCAGCTCCTATAGCGGGAGCTCCTACAATGAGCAGTTCTTC. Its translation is CASSSYSGSSYNEQFF. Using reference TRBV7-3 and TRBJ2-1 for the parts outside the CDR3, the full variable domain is GAGVSQTPSNKVTEKGKYVELRCDPISGHTALYWYRQSLGQGPEFLIYFQGTGAADDSGLPNDRFFAVRPEGSVSTLKIQRTERGDSAVYLCASSSYSGSSYNEQFFGPGTRLTVL.

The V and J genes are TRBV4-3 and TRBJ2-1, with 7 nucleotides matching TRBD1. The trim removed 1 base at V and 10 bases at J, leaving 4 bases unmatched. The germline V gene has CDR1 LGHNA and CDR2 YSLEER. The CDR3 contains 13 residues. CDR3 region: CASSQGQGWEQFF. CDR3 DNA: TGCGCCAGCAGCCAAGGACAGGGATGGGAGCAGTTCTTC.

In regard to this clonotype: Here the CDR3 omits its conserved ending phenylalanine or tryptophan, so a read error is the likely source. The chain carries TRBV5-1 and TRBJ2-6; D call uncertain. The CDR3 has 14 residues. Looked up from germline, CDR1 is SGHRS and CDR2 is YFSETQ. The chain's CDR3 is CASSATPGANVLTL. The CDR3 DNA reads TGTGCCAGCAGCGCGACCCCCGGGGCCAACGTCCTGACTTTA.

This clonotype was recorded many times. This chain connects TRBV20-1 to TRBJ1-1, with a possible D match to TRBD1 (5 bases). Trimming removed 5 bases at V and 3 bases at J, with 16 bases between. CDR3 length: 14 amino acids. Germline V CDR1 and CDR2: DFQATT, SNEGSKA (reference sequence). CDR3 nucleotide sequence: TGCAGTGCTCAAGACGGGGCCAGTCACACTGAAGCTTTCTTT. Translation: CSAQDGASHTEAFF.

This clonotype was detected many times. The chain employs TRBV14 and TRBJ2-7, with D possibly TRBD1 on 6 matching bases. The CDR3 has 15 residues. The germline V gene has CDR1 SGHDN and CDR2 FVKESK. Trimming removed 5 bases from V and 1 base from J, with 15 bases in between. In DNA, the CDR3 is TGTGCCAGCAGCGTCCGGGACACACTATCCTACGAGCAGTACTTC. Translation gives CASSVRDTLSYEQYF.

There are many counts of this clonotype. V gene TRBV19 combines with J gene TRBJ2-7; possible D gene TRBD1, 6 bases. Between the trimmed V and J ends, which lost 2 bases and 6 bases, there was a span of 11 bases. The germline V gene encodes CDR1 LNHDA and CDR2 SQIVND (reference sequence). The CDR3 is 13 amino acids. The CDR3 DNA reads TGTGCCAGTAGTATATCCCAGGGGATCGAGCAGTACTTC. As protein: CASSISQGIEQYF.